This T cell receptor beta chain was captured in a study of T cell repertoires in cytomegalovirus infection. Study summary: CMV epitopes in the study were HLA-C-restricted (recently identified) and HLA-B-restricted (well studied). Matching HLA type and CMV infection were both indicated by public TCR beta signatures.

General observations from the study: CMV carriers having the relevant HLA were flagged by cumulative public TCR beta family frequency. CMV-specific TCR beta clonotypes restricted by HLA-C dominated the ex vivo response.

About this clonotype itself: Its matching antigen is unknown.

CDR1 and CDR2 (germline): WSHSY, SAAADI. The CDR3 is 15 amino acids. Trimming took 4 bases from V and 5 from J; bases not matched to a gene: 6. TCRdb re-analysed the reads in MiXCR, keeping a single row per CDR3 protein. The sample includes hundreds of thousands of distinct CDR3 sequences, roughly 34% seen only once; the top ten take roughly 15%. The TCR sequence derives from a human donor in good health (CMV status not recorded). Some clones in this sample may be carry-over from other donors' samples. This specimen was cultured PBMCs, taken from culture after CMV antigen stimulation. The chain recombines TRBV10-2 with TRBJ2-1; the match to TRBD2 covers 9 bases. The CDR3 protein is CASSGEREVDNEQFF. Written as DNA, the CDR3 is TGCGCCAGCAGTGGGGAGCGGGAGGTGGACAATGAGCAGTTCTTC.